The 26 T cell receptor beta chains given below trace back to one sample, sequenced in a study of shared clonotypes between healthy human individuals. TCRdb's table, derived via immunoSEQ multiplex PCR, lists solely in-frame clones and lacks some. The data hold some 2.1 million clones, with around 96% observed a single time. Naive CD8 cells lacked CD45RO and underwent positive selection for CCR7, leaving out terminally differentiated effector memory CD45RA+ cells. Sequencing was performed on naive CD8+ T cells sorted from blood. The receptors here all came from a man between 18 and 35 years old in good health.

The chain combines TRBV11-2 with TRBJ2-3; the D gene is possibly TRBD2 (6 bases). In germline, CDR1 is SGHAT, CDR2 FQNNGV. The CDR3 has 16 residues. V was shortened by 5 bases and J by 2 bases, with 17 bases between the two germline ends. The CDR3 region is CASSTTGEESTDTQYF. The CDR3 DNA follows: TGTGCCAGCAGCACCACGGGGGAAGAATCCACAGATACGCAGTATTTT.

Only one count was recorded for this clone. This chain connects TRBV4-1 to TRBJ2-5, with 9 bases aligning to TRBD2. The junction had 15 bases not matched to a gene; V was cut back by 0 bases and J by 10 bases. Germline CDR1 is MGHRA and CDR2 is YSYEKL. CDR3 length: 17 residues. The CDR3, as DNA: TGCGCCAGCAGCCAAGATCTCGGGACTAGCTTGGGTCAACTCCAGTACTTC. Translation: CASSQDLGTSLGQLQYF.

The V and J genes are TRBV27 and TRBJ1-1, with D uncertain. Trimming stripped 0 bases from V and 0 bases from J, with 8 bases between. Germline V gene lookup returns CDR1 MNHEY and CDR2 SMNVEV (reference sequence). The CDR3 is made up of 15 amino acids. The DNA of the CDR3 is TGTGCCAGCAGTTTATCTCTGTGGTTGAACACTGAAGCTTTCTTT. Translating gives CASSLSLWLNTEAFF.

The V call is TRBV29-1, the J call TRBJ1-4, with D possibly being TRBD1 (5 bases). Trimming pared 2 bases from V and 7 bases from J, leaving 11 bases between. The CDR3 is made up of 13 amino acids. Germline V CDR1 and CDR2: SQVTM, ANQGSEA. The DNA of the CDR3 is TGCAGCGTTGAACCGCAGGGTGGTGAAAAACTGTTTTTT. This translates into CSVEPQGGEKLFF.

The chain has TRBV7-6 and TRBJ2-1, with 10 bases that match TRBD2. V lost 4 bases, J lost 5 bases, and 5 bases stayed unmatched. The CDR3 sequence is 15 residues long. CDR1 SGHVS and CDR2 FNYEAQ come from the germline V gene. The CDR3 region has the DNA TGTGCCAGCAGCTACCTAGCGGGGGAGAACAATGAGCAGTTCTTC. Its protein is CASSYLAGENNEQFF.

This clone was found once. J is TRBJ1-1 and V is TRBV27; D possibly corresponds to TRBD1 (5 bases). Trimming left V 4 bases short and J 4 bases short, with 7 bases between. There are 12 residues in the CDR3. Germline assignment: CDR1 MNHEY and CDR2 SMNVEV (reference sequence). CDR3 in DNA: TGTGCCAGCAGTTACGGGGGCACTGAAGCTTTCTTT. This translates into CASSYGGTEAFF.

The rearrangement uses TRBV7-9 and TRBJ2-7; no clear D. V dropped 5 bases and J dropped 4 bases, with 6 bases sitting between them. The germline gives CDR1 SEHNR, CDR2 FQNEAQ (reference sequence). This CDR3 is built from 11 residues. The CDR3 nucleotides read TGTGCCAGCAGCCCGGAATACGAGCAGTACTTC. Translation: CASSPEYEQYF.

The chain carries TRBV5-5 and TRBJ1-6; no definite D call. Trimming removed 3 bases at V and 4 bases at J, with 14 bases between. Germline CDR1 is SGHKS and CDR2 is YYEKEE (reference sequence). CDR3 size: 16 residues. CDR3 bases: TGTGCCAGCAGCTCCAGACCAGTCGGATATAATTCACCCCTCCACTTT. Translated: CASSSRPVGYNSPLHF.

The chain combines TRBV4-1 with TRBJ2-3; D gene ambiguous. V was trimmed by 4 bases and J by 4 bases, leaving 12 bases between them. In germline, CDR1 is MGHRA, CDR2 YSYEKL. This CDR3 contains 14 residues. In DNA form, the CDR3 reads TGCGCCAGCAGCCCGAGAGCCATCCCAGATACGCAGTATTTT. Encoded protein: CASSPRAIPDTQYF.

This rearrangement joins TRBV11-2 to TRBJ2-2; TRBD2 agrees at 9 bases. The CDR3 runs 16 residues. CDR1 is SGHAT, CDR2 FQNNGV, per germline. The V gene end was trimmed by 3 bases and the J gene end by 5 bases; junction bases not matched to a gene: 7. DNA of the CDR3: TGTGCCAGCAGCTTGATTAGCGGGGGAGGAACCGGGGAGCTGTTTTTT. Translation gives CASSLISGGGTGELFF.

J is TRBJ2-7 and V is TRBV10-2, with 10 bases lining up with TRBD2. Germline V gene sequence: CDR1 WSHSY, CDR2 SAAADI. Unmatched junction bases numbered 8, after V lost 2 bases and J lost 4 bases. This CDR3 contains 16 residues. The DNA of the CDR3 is TGCGCCAGCAGTGAGGACCGGACTAGCGGTGTTTACGAGCAGTACTTC. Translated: CASSEDRTSGVYEQYF.

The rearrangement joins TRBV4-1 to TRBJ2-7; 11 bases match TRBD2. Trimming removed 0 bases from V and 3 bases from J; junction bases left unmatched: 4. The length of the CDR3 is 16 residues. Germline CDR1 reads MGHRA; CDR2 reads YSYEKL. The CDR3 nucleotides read TGCGCCAGCAGCCAAGAACTAGCGGGGGTCTACTACGAGCAGTACTTC. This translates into CASSQELAGVYYEQYF.

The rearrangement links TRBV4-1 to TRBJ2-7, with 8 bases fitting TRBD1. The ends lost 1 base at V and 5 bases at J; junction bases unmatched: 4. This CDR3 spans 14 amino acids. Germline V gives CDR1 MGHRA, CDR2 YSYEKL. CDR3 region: CASSQVDRVHEQYF. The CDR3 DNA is TGCGCCAGCAGCCAAGTGGACAGGGTTCACGAGCAGTACTTC.

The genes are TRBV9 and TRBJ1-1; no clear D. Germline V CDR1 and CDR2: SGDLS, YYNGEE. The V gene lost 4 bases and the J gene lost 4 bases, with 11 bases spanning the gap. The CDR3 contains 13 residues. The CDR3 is CASSPDEGTEAFF. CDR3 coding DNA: TGTGCCAGCAGCCCGGACGAGGGCACTGAAGCTTTCTTT.

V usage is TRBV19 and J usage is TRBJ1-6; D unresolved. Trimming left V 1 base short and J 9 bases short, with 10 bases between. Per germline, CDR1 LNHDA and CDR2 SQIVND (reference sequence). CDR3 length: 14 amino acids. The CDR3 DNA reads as TGTGCCAGTAGTATAGGTGTAGTTGGTTCACCCCTCCACTTT. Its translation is CASSIGVVGSPLHF. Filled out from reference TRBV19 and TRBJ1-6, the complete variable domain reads DGGITQSPKYLFRKEGQNVTLSCEQNLNHDAMYWYRQDPGQGLRLIYYSQIVNDFQKGDIAEGYSVSREKKESFPLTVTSAQKNPTAFYLCASSIGVVGSPLHFGNGTRLTVT.

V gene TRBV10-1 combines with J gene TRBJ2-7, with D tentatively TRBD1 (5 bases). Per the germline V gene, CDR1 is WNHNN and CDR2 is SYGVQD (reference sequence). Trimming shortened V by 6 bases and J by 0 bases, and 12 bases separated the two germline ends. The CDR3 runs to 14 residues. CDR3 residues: CASSQGSGSYEQYF. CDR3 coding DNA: TGCGCCAGCAGCCAGGGATCGGGCTCCTACGAGCAGTACTTC.

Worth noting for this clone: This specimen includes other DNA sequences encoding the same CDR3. The CDR3 protein is CASSKRTGDYEQYF. The CDR3 DNA reads as TGTGCCAGTAGTAAAAGGACAGGAGACTACGAGCAGTACTTC. The gene calls are TRBV19 and TRBJ2-7, with 7 bases that match TRBD1. The CDR3 consists of 14 residues. V lost 4 bases and J lost 3; bases outside the gene matches: 6. The V gene's germline CDR1 is LNHDA and CDR2 SQIVND (reference sequence).

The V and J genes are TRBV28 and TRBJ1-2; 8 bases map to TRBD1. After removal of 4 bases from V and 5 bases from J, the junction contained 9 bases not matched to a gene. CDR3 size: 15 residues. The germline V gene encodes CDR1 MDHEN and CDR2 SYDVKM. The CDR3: CASSSDLDRGYGYTF. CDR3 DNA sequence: TGTGCCAGCAGTTCCGACCTCGACAGGGGTTATGGCTACACCTTC.

The CDR3 DNA is TGTGCCAGCAGTGAAGTAGCGGGACCCACAGATACGCAGTATTTT. Translating gives CASSEVAGPTDTQYF. The V and J genes are TRBV6-1 and TRBJ2-3; TRBD2 agrees at 8 bases. This CDR3 spans 15 amino acids. V lost 1 base to trimming and J lost 2 bases; unmatched junction nucleotides: 2. The germline V gene encodes CDR1 MNHNS and CDR2 SASEGT.

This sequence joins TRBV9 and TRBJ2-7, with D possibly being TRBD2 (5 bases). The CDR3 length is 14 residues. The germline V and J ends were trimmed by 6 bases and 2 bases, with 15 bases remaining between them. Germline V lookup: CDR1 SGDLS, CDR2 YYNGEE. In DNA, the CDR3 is TGTGCCAGCACCCCCCGGGATAGCCCCTACGAGCAGTACTTC. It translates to CASTPRDSPYEQYF. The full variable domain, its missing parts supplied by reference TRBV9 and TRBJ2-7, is DSGVTQTPKHLITATGQRVTLRCSPRSGDLSVYWYQQSLDQGLQFLIQYYNGEERAKGNILERFSAQQFPDLHSELNLSSLELGDSALYFCASTPRDSPYEQYFGPGTRLTVT.

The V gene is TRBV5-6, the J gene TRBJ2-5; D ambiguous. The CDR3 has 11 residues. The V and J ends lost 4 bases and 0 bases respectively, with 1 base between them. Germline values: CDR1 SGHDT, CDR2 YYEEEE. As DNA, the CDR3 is TGTGCCAGCAGCAACCAAGAGACCCAGTACTTC. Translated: CASSNQETQYF.

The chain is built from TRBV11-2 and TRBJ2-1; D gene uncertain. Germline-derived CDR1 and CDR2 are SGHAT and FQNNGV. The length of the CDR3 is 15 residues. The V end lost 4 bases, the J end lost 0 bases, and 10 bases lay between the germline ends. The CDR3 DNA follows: TGTGCCAGCAGCTCGACACCAAACTCCTACAATGAGCAGTTCTTC. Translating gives CASSSTPNSYNEQFF.

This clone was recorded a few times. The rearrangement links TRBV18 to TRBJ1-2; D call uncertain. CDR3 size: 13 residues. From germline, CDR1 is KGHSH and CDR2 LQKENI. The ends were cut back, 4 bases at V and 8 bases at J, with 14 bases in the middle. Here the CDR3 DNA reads TGTGCCAGCTCACTCCCCCGGGAGGACGGCTACACCTTC. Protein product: CASSLPREDGYTF. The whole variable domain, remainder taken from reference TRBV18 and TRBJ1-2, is NAGVMQNPRHLVRRRGQEARLRCSPMKGHSHVYWYRQLPEEGLKFMVYLQKENIIDESGMPKERFSAEFPKEGPSILRIQQVVRGDSAAYFCASSLPREDGYTFGSGTRLTVV.

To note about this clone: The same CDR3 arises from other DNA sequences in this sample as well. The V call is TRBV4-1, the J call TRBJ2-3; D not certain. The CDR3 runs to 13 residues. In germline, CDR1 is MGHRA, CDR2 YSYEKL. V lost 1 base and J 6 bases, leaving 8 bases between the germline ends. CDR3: CASSQGRGDTQYF. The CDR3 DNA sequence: TGCGCCAGCAGCCAAGGAAGAGGTGATACGCAGTATTTT.

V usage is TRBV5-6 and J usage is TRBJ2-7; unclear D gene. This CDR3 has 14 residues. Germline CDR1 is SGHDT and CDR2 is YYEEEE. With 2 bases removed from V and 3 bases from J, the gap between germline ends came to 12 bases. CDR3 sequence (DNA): TGTGCCAGCAGCTTTGGGGATGCCGTCTACGAGCAGTACTTC. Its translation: CASSFGDAVYEQYF. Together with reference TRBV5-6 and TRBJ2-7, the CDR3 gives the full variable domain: DAGVTQSPTHLIKTRGQQVTLRCSPKSGHDTVSWYQQALGQGPQFIFQYYEEEERQRGNFPDRFSGHQFPNYSSELNVNALLLGDSALYLCASSFGDAVYEQYFGPGTRLTVT.

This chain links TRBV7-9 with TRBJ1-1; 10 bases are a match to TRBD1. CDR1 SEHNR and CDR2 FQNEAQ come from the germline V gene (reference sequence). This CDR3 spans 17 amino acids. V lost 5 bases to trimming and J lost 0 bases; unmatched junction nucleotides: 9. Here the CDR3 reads CASSPSTGGLLNTEAFF. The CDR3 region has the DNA TGTGCCAGCAGCCCCTCGACAGGGGGCTTGCTGAACACTGAAGCTTTCTTT.